The T cell receptor (beta chain) described here comes from a study of shared clonotypes between healthy human individuals. Whole-study context: Each donor had three CD4 naive, three CD4 memory, two CD8 naive and one CD8 memory plate. Regarding the study as a whole: On the whole, naive subsets had larger estimated richness than memory subsets had. Genetic and exposure-history diversity was limited by the few donors.

Replicate PCRs run on sorted subsets employed approximately 0.2 ug DNA, about 27,000 T cell genomes. Clones were sequenced by immunoSEQ multiplex PCR, and TCRdb holds only the in-frame ones, with some missing. Of hundreds of thousands of clones listed, 90% to 98% are singletons. The CDR3 is 13 residues long. Per the germline V gene, CDR1 is GTSNPN and CDR2 is SVGIG (reference sequence). Trimming took off 2 bases at V and 0 bases at J, with 8 bases between the two ends. The naive CD8 population came from CD45RO-negative cells selected for CCR7, without terminally differentiated effector memory CD45RA+ cells. Of note for this clone: Its antigen is unidentified.

The receptor comes from a man aged 25 to 40 in good health. The chain is built from TRBV30 and TRBJ2-7; D possibly uses TRBD1 or TRBD2 (5 bases each). The sample taken for sequencing was naive CD8+ T cells sorted from blood. This CDR3 is CAWSRGASYEQYF. The CDR3 DNA sequence: TGTGCCTGGAGTAGAGGGGCCTCCTACGAGCAGTACTTC. Based on the CDR3 plus reference TRBV30 and TRBJ2-7, the full variable domain is SQTIHQWPATLVQPVGSPLSLECTVEGTSNPNLYWYRQAAGRGLQLLFYSVGIGQISSEVPQNLSASRPQDRQFILSSKKLLLSDSGFYLCAWSRGASYEQYFGPGTRLTVT.